The 25 T cell receptor beta chains below all came from one sample that was sequenced in a study of blood T cell repertoires in COVID-19. Data came from immunoSEQ multiplex PCR; TCRdb stores just in-frame clones and leaves some out. The sample carries more than 150,000 clones, about four fifths recorded once. The specimen was peripheral blood. Receptor source: a woman older than 75 with COVID-19, enrolled during active disease.

The chain has TRBV23-1 and TRBJ2-7, with 9 bases that match TRBD1. TRBV23-1 is labeled an ORF, and its function is uncertain. The CDR3 contains 15 residues. Losses at the gene ends were 1 base for V and 6 bases for J; bases not matched to a gene: 7. CDR3 loop: CASSQLGDRDLEQYF. CDR3 coding DNA: TGCGCCAGCAGTCAATTGGGGGACAGGGACCTCGAGCAGTACTTC.

This clone was observed a single time. V usage is TRBV4-1 and J usage is TRBJ1-1; D remains ambiguous. V was cut by 5 bases and J by 1 base, with 14 bases left in between. The V gene's germline CDR1 is MGHRA and CDR2 YSYEKL. The CDR3 contains 15 residues. The CDR3 region has the DNA TGCGCCAGCAGCGAGAGAAGTCGGGGGAACACTGAAGCTTTCTTT. Encoded protein: CASSERSRGNTEAFF.

The rearrangement links TRBV6-2 or TRBV6-3 to TRBJ2-1; 9 positions agree with TRBD2. The CDR3 length is 16 residues. V was pared by 0 bases and J by 7 bases, with 7 bases of the junction left unmatched. In germline, CDR1 is MNHEY, CDR2 SVGEGT. CDR3 in DNA: TGTGCCAGCAGTTACTCGAGGCGGGGGGGCGAGAATGAGCAGTTCTTC. Amino acid sequence: CASSYSRRGGENEQFF.

This clone was picked up a small number of times. V usage is TRBV5-4 and J usage is TRBJ2-7; TRBD1 matches 11 bases. V was clipped by 5 bases and J by 2 bases; unmatched bases: 3. Germline V gene data show CDR1 as SGHNT and CDR2 as YYREEE (reference sequence). CDR3 length: 14 residues. CDR3 nucleotide sequence: TGTGCCAGCAGTCGGACAGGGGGCGCCTACGAGCAGTACTTC. Translation gives CASSRTGGAYEQYF.

This clone has just a few counts. V gene TRBV6-5 combines with J gene TRBJ1-5, with D tentatively TRBD1 (5 bases). Germline values: CDR1 MNHEY, CDR2 SVGAGI. The CDR3 sequence is 14 residues long. The V end was cut by 4 bases, the J end by 4 bases, with 11 bases between. CDR3 protein: CASSSRARNQPQHF. The CDR3 nucleotides read TGTGCCAGCAGTTCCAGGGCCAGAAATCAGCCCCAGCATTTT.

The chain has TRBV19 and TRBJ1-2; 11 positions match TRBD1. CDR3 size: 16 residues. The V gene's germline CDR1 is LNHDA and CDR2 SQIVND (reference sequence). Trimming at V came to 3 bases and at J to 4 bases, leaving 7 bases not matched to a gene. The CDR3 loop is CASSMGRDRGSYGYTF. Here the CDR3 DNA reads TGTGCCAGTAGTATGGGAAGGGACAGGGGGTCCTATGGCTACACCTTC.

V gene TRBV9 combines with J gene TRBJ1-3; 12 bases agree with TRBD1. The CDR3 spans 17 residues. With V trimmed by 2 bases and J by 3 bases, 6 bases remained unmatched. Germline V gene data show CDR1 as SGDLS and CDR2 as YYNGEE. In DNA form, the CDR3 reads TGTGCCAGCAGCGTTTCGGGACAGGGGGCCGGTGGAAACACCATATATTTT. As protein: CASSVSGQGAGGNTIYF.

The chain links TRBV18 to TRBJ1-5; no clear D gene. V was trimmed by 3 bases and J by 0 bases, leaving 6 bases between them. Germline V lookup: CDR1 KGHSH, CDR2 LQKENI. This CDR3 region has 14 residues. The CDR3 sequence is CASSPVDSNQPQHF. In nucleotides, the CDR3 is TGTGCCAGCTCACCCGTAGATAGCAATCAGCCCCAGCATTTT.

The chain joins TRBV6-2 or TRBV6-3 to TRBJ2-3; the D gene is possibly TRBD2 (6 bases). The CDR3 loop spans 16 amino acids. Germline CDR1 is MNHEY and CDR2 is SVGEGT. Between the trimmed V and J ends, which lost 0 bases and 2 bases, there was a span of 12 bases. The CDR3 region has the DNA TGTGCCAGCAGTTACTCCGGCGGGACCTTCACAGATACGCAGTATTTT. This sequence encodes CASSYSGGTFTDTQYF.

The chain combines TRBV11-3 with TRBJ2-1; TRBD2 matches at 8 bases. CDR1 is SGHNT and CDR2 is YENEEA in the germline V gene. With V trimmed by 0 bases and J by 9 bases, 4 bases remained unmatched. This CDR3 region has 14 residues. The CDR3 DNA is TGTGCCAGCAGCTTAGATCGGGGGGGCAGTGAGCAGTTCTTC. Amino acid sequence: CASSLDRGGSEQFF. Based on the CDR3 plus reference TRBV11-3 and TRBJ2-1, the full variable domain is EAGVVQSPRYKIIEKKQPVAFWCNPISGHNTLYWYLQNLGQGPELLIRYENEEAVDDSQLPKDRFSAERLKGVDSTLKIQPAELGDSAVYLCASSLDRGGSEQFFGPGTRLTVL.

The CDR3 DNA reads TGCAGCTTCAGCGCCGTCAACACCGGGGAGCTGTTTTTT. Translating it yields CSFSAVNTGELFF. The V and J genes are TRBV29-1 and TRBJ2-2, with D hard to call. V was shortened by 8 bases and J by 2 bases, with 12 bases between the two germline ends. This CDR3 has 13 amino acids. Germline CDR1 is SQVTM and CDR2 is ANQGSEA.

J is TRBJ2-1 and V is TRBV4-1; 7 nucleotides line up with TRBD2. Germline V gives CDR1 MGHRA, CDR2 YSYEKL. V was pared by 3 bases and J by 1 base, with 6 bases of the junction left unmatched. CDR3 length equals 16 residues. CDR3 nucleotide sequence: TGCGCCAGCAGCCAGCAGCTAGCGGATTCCTACAATGAGCAGTTCTTC. It translates to CASSQQLADSYNEQFF.

The J gene is TRBJ2-3, the V gene TRBV5-1; 7 bases agree with TRBD2. CDR1 is SGHRS and CDR2 is YFSETQ in the germline V gene. The CDR3 spans 15 residues. The J segment lost 3 bases and the V segment lost 3 bases, leaving 7 bases of the junction unmatched. The CDR3 loop reads CASSWSGIRTDTQYF. The CDR3, as DNA: TGCGCCAGCAGCTGGAGCGGGATAAGGACAGATACGCAGTATTTT.

This CDR3 reads CASSSQGNGGYTF. The CDR3 region has the DNA TGTGCCAGCAGTTCACAGGGAAACGGCGGCTACACCTTC. The rearrangement joins TRBV6-2 or TRBV6-3 to TRBJ1-2; weak D call: TRBD1 (6 bases). Trimming shortened V by 4 bases and J by 8 bases, and 14 bases separated the two germline ends. CDR3 length: 13 residues. Germline V gene sequence: CDR1 MNHEY, CDR2 SVGEGT.

The chain links TRBV29-1 to TRBJ1-2; no clear D. V lost 3 bases and J lost 4, with 9 bases in between. The CDR3 spans 12 residues. CDR1 and CDR2 from the germline V gene are SQVTM and ANQGSEA. The CDR3 region has the DNA TGCAGCGTTGACAAAGGAGGCTATGGCTACACCTTC. Its protein product is CSVDKGGYGYTF.

With respect to this clone: A single base separates this from a much larger clone, so it may be a read error. The same CDR3 can be traced to other DNA sequences in this sample. V is TRBV12-3 or TRBV12-4 and J is TRBJ1-5; 7 bases line up with TRBD1. CDR3 length: 13 amino acids. The V gene end was trimmed by 3 bases and the J gene end by 4 bases; junction bases not matched to a gene: 0. The CDR3 DNA follows: TGTGCCAGCAGTTTGACAGGGAATCAGCCCCAGCATTTT. Translation: CASSLTGNQPQHF.

The chain joins TRBV7-2 to TRBJ1-4; perhaps TRBD1 as D (6 bases). CDR1 and CDR2 (germline): SGHTA, FQGNSA. The CDR3 is 16 amino acids. Trimming left V 5 bases short and J 4 bases short, with 17 bases between. The CDR3 DNA reads TGTGCCAGCAGCCGTAGGGGGAACGGGAATAATGAAAAACTGTTTTTT. It specifies CASSRRGNGNNEKLFF.

The chain combines TRBV2 with TRBJ1-1, with 7 bases matching TRBD1. Looked up from germline, CDR1 is SNHLY and CDR2 is FYNNEI. The ends lost 8 bases at V and 2 bases at J; junction bases unmatched: 17. CDR3 length equals 17 residues. CDR3 region: CASRGPARGTANTEAFF. DNA of the CDR3: TGTGCCAGCCGCGGGCCGGCGAGGGGGACAGCTAACACTGAAGCTTTCTTT.

This clone has just a few counts. The chain's CDR3 is CASSVGGQAYEQYF. In nucleotides, the CDR3 is TGTGCCAGCAGCGTAGGGGGACAGGCCTACGAGCAGTACTTC. V gene TRBV9 combines with J gene TRBJ2-7; 8 nucleotides line up with TRBD1. Germline lookup yields CDR1 SGDLS and CDR2 YYNGEE. Unmatched junction bases numbered 1, after V lost 0 bases and J lost 2 bases. The CDR3 loop spans 14 amino acids. Based on the CDR3 plus reference TRBV9 and TRBJ2-7, the full variable domain is DSGVTQTPKHLITATGQRVTLRCSPRSGDLSVYWYQQSLDQGLQFLIQYYNGEERAKGNILERFSAQQFPDLHSELNLSSLELGDSALYFCASSVGGQAYEQYFGPGTRLTVT.

This clone was seen a single time. V gene TRBV4-2 combines with J gene TRBJ2-3; 7 bases are a match to TRBD2. Germline assignment: CDR1 LGHNA and CDR2 YNFKEQ. This CDR3 is built from 15 residues. The J segment lost 0 bases and the V segment lost 5 bases, leaving 5 bases of the junction unmatched. This chain's CDR3 is CASSWTRGSTDTQYF. The DNA for the CDR3 is TGTGCCAGCAGCTGGACGCGGGGGAGCACAGATACGCAGTATTTT.

This rearrangement joins TRBV5-6 to TRBJ1-2, with 7 bases that match TRBD1. Germline V gene data show CDR1 as SGHDT and CDR2 as YYEEEE. Trimming removed 4 bases from V and 4 bases from J; junction bases left unmatched: 10. The CDR3 runs to 15 residues. The CDR3 protein is CASSQRDSRTYGYTF. The CDR3 DNA sequence: TGTGCCAGCAGCCAAAGGGACAGCCGTACCTATGGCTACACCTTC.

V is TRBV29-1 and J is TRBJ2-7, with 7 nucleotides matching TRBD2. The CDR3 consists of 12 residues. The ends lost 6 bases at V and 2 bases at J; junction bases unmatched: 4. From germline, CDR1 is SQVTM and CDR2 ANQGSEA. The CDR3 region has the DNA TGCAGCGTACTCGGACTAGCCTACGAGCAGTACTTC. It encodes CSVLGLAYEQYF.

This clone was seen more than once but under ten times. The chain uses TRBV15 and TRBJ2-7, with 8 bases identical to TRBD1. The V gene end was trimmed by 1 base and the J gene end by 8 bases; junction bases not matched to a gene: 4. Per germline, CDR1 LNHNV and CDR2 YYDKDF (reference sequence). The CDR3 has 13 amino acids. CDR3 nucleotides: TGTGCCACCAGCAGAGCGACAGGGGAAAAGCAGTACTTC. It specifies CATSRATGEKQYF.

CDR3 DNA sequence: TGTGCCAGCAGCTCCAGGACTAGCGGGGGGGCCGATACGCAGTATTTT. This translates into CASSSRTSGGADTQYF. V is TRBV7-2 and J is TRBJ2-3; 15 bases are a match to TRBD2. V shed 4 bases, J shed 6 bases, and the junction held 5 bases outside the gene matches. The CDR3 covers 16 residues. Looked up from germline, CDR1 is SGHTA and CDR2 is FQGNSA.

The V call is TRBV10-3, the J call TRBJ2-1, with 7 bases matching TRBD1. Germline V gives CDR1 ENHRY, CDR2 SYGVKD. Losses at the gene ends were 10 bases for V and 8 bases for J; bases not matched to a gene: 11. This CDR3 is 13 amino acids long. CDR3 DNA sequence: TGTGCCACCGGACAGGCAAATCGGGATGAGCAGTTCTTC. It yields the protein CATGQANRDEQFF.